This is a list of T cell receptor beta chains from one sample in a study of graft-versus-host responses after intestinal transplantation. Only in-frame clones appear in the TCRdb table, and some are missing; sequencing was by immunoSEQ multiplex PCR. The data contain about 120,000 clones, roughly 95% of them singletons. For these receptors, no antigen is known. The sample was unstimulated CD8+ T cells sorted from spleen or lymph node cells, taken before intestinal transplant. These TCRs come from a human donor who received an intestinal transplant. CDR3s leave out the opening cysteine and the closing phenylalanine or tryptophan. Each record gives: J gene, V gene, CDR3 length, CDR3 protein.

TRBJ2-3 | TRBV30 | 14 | AWSDGTSGITDTQY
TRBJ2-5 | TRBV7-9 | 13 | ASSVGLAGEETQY
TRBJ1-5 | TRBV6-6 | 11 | ASRGLRNQPQH
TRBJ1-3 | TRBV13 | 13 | ASSLGASSGNTIY
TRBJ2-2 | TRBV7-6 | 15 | ASSLAPGQGNTGELF
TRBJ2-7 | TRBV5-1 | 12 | ASSLAGSSYEQY
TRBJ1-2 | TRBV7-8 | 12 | ASSLYGEQDGYT
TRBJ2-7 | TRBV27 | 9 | ASSQRSEQY
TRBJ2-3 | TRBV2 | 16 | ASRDPGLAGEDTDTQY
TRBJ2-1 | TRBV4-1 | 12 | ASSHNHPGNEQF
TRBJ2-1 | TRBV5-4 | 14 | ASSTAPLAGDNEQF
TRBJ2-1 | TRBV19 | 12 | ASSRRDGSGSQF